Each of the 23 T cell receptor beta chains below was sequenced from the same sample in a study of T cell clonality in common variable immunodeficiency. Data came from immunoSEQ multiplex PCR; TCRdb stores just in-frame clones and leaves some out. The sample includes 45,000 to 65,000 clones, none of them occurring once. Sequencing used peripheral blood mononuclear cells. The receptors were gathered from a person aged 18-69 years in good health.

This clone turned up a few times. Read sequence stops 3 residues before the CDR3 end, and the germline J gene provides the missing end. The V call is TRBV20-1, the J call TRBJ1-5, with TRBD1 as a possible D gene (6 bases). This CDR3 comprises 15 residues. Germline V gene lookup returns CDR1 DFQATT and CDR2 SNEGSKA (reference sequence). Deletions cut 3 bases from V and 5 bases from J, with 17 bases between. The CDR3 spells CSARAQGKEDQPQHF. The part of the CDR3 DNA that was read is TGCAGTGCTAGGGCTCAGGGGAAGGAAGATCAGCCC.

This clone was counted a few times. The sequenced fragment ends 3 residues before the CDR3 boundary, so the rest is inferred from the germline J gene. The rearrangement uses TRBV7-2 and TRBJ1-6, with 7 bases that match TRBD1. Trimming at V came to 7 bases and at J to 7 bases, leaving 7 bases not matched to a gene. Germline lookup yields CDR1 SGHTA and CDR2 FQGNSA. The CDR3 covers 14 residues. CDR3 loop: CASMTTGPNSPLHF. The part of the CDR3 DNA that was read is TGTGCCAGCATGACGACAGGGCCGAATTCACCC.

This clone was seen repeatedly, ten times or more. The sequence runs out 3 residues before the end of the CDR3; the remainder is reconstructed from the germline J gene. The chain joins TRBV12-3 or TRBV12-4 to TRBJ2-1; the D gene is possibly TRBD2 (6 bases). The CDR3 has 14 amino acids. V lost 2 bases and J 9 bases, leaving 14 bases between the germline ends. The part of the CDR3 DNA that was read is TGTGCCAGCAGTTTAACCGGGCAGGGAGGTGAG. The encoded protein is CASSLTGQGGE. The entire CDR3 protein reads CASSLTGQGGEQFF.

This clone was detected ten times or more. The CDR3 end is not reached by the read, which stops 3 residues before it; the germline J gene fills it in. The chain joins TRBV7-8 to TRBJ2-3, with 11 positions matching TRBD2. The CDR3 is 18 amino acids. J gave up 0 bases and V 3 bases, and 8 bases lay outside the gene matches. Germline V gene data show CDR1 as SGHVS and CDR2 as FQNEAQ. The sequenced CDR3 bases are TGTGCCAGCAGCTTTAGGGCCGGGACTAGCGGTAGCACAGATACG. It yields the protein CASSFRAGTSGSTDT. The CDR3, in full, reads CASSFRAGTSGSTDTQYF.

Note on this clone: Read data end 3 residues before the CDR3 end; the end is taken from the germline J gene. The chain employs TRBV7-9 and TRBJ2-3; 7 nucleotides agree with TRBD2. This CDR3 is 14 amino acids long. CDR1 and CDR2 (germline): SEHNR, FQNEAQ (reference sequence). The CDR3 bases that were read are TGTGCCAGCAGCTTAGGGGCGGGAGAGGAGACG. The encoded protein is CASSLGAGEET. The whole CDR3 reads CASSLGAGEETQYF.

This clone was counted many times. The observed sequence ends 3 residues before the CDR3 terminus, with the missing tail filled in from the germline J gene. The chain employs TRBV20-1 and TRBJ1-4; a weak D match, TRBD1 (6 bases). This CDR3 spans 14 amino acids. The V and J ends lost 5 bases and 3 bases respectively, with 13 bases between them. Germline loops: CDR1 DFQATT, CDR2 SNEGSKA (reference sequence). CDR3: CSALTGYANEKLFF. The DNA read from the CDR3 is TGCAGTGCTCTTACAGGGTATGCTAATGAAAAA.

This clone was seen more than once but under ten times. The CDR3 goes on 3 residues after the read ends, and that part is filled in from the germline J gene. The chain combines TRBV7-8 with TRBJ2-5; 7 nucleotides match TRBD1. The CDR3 sequence is 16 residues long. The germline gives CDR1 SGHVS, CDR2 FQNEAQ. The J segment lost 5 bases and the V segment lost 1 base, leaving 10 bases of the junction unmatched. The chain's CDR3 is CASSLVGQGVMETQYF. CDR3 DNA (partial): TGTGCCAGCAGCTTAGTTGGGCAGGGGGTCATGGAGACC.

This clone was found a few times. The read terminates 3 residues before the CDR3 end, so the remaining end is supplied by the germline J gene. This chain links TRBV7-6 with TRBJ1-5; possible D gene TRBD1, 6 bases. Germline V lookup: CDR1 SGHVS, CDR2 FNYEAQ. This CDR3 is 16 amino acids long. V dropped 1 base and J dropped 3 bases, with 13 bases sitting between them. CDR3 in amino acids: CASSLGPRGHNQPQHF. CDR3 DNA, as far as it was read: TGTGCCAGCAGCTTAGGGCCCAGGGGCCACAATCAGCCC.

The table lists this clone with many counts. The DNA ends 3 residues before the CDR3 does, and the rest of the CDR3 is filled in from the germline J gene. The rearrangement uses TRBV20-1 and TRBJ2-1; D ambiguous. The CDR3 runs to 14 residues. Looked up from germline, CDR1 is DFQATT and CDR2 is SNEGSKA (reference sequence). V lost 3 bases and J lost 3, with 12 bases in between. The covered CDR3 bases are TGCAGTGCTAGGAAAATTAGCCACTACAATGAG. Translated, it gives CSARKISHYNE. The whole CDR3 region reads CSARKISHYNEQFF.

This clone has more than one count but fewer than ten. Coverage ceases 3 residues before the CDR3 finishes, and the germline J gene fills in the end. This chain uses TRBV7-3 with TRBJ1-1, with 7 positions matching TRBD1. V dropped 8 bases and J dropped 1; count of bases not matched to a gene: 1. CDR1 and CDR2 from the germline V gene are SGHTA and FQGTGA. The CDR3 loop spans 12 amino acids. CDR3 region: CASQGGNTEAFF. The DNA read from the CDR3 is TGTGCCAGCCAGGGGGGGAACACTGAA.

This clone came up many times. The missing CDR3 end, 3 residues past where the read stops, is filled in from the germline J gene. The chain joins TRBV30 to TRBJ2-3; 8 bases match TRBD2. In germline, CDR1 is GTSNPN, CDR2 SVGIG (reference sequence). CDR3 length: 15 residues. After removal of 0 bases from V and 5 bases from J, the junction contained 7 bases not matched to a gene. The sequenced CDR3 bases are TGTGCCTGGAGTGTACGGGGGGGGCGCAAAGATACG. It specifies CAWSVRGGRKDT. The CDR3 in its entirety is CAWSVRGGRKDTQYF.

This clone was detected ten times or more. The CDR3 loop reads CASRTAGQETQYF. CDR3 bases read: TGTGCCAGCAGGACGGCAGGGCAAGAGACC. V and J are TRBV5-4 and TRBJ2-5; D possibly corresponds to TRBD1 (5 bases). The CDR3 extends 3 residues past the end of the read, so its final part is completed from the germline J gene. V was cut by 5 bases and J by 2 bases, with 10 bases left in between. In germline, CDR1 is SGHNT, CDR2 YYREEE (reference sequence). The CDR3 contains 13 residues.

This clone was counted many times. From the germline J gene comes the end of the CDR3, since the read stops 3 residues before it. This chain joins TRBV2 and TRBJ2-7; maybe TRBD1 (6 bases). V was trimmed by 4 bases and J by 2 bases, leaving 9 bases between them. This CDR3 has 13 amino acids. The germline CDR1 and CDR2 sequences are SNHLY and FYNNEI. The covered CDR3 bases are TGTGCCAGCAGTGTAGGGACACCCTACGAG. Amino acid sequence: CASSVGTPYE. The entire CDR3 is CASSVGTPYEQYF.

This clone has ten or more counts. CDR3 DNA, as far as it was read: TGCAGTGTAGGGGGTGGCACAGATACG. Its translation is CSVGGGTDT. The full CDR3 sequence reads CSVGGGTDTQYF. The chain employs TRBV20-1 and TRBJ2-3; TRBD1 is a possible D gene (6 bases). The CDR3 goes on 3 residues after the read ends, and that part is filled in from the germline J gene. The V and J ends lost 7 bases and 1 base respectively, with 9 bases between them. Germline V gene sequence: CDR1 DFQATT, CDR2 SNEGSKA (reference sequence). This CDR3 region has 12 residues.

This clone was seen ten or more times. The CDR3 extends 3 residues past the end of the read, so its final part is completed from the germline J gene. This chain connects TRBV30 to TRBJ1-5; TRBD1 is a possible D gene (6 bases). Trimming pared 2 bases from V and 4 bases from J, leaving 15 bases between. Germline values: CDR1 GTSNPN, CDR2 SVGIG (reference sequence). The CDR3 is made up of 15 amino acids. CDR3 DNA (partial): TGTGCCTGGAGTAAAGGGGGACCATGGAATCAGCCC. The encoded protein is CAWSKGGPWNQP. The CDR3 as a whole reads CAWSKGGPWNQPQHF.

There are many counts of this clone. The read comes to an end 3 residues before the CDR3 does, leaving the germline J gene to fill in the end. The chain recombines TRBV19 with TRBJ2-5; either TRBD1 or TRBD2 may supply D (7 bases each). Trimming pared 5 bases from V and 1 base from J, leaving 14 bases between. The CDR3 has 15 residues. In germline, CDR1 is LNHDA, CDR2 SQIVND (reference sequence). CDR3 sequence: CASSPSGTAQETQYF. The CDR3 DNA, read in part, is TGTGCCAGTAGTCCCAGCGGGACAGCCCAAGAGACC.

This clone was counted many times. Coverage ceases 3 residues before the CDR3 finishes, and the germline J gene fills in the end. The chain combines TRBV19 with TRBJ2-3, with D perhaps TRBD2 (5 bases). Germline CDR1 LNHDA, CDR2 SQIVND (reference sequence). Trimming cost V 3 bases and J 8 bases, with 15 bases left between them. This CDR3 has 14 residues. CDR3 bases read: TGTGCCAGTAGTATGAGGCGCCCCAGCGGTACG. It yields the protein CASSMRRPSGT. The whole CDR3 reads CASSMRRPSGTQYF.

This clone was counted at least ten times. The sequence runs out 3 residues before the end of the CDR3; the remainder is reconstructed from the germline J gene. This chain uses TRBV20-1 with TRBJ2-1, with TRBD2 matching over 14 bases. CDR3 length equals 17 residues. Germline-derived CDR1 and CDR2 are DFQATT and SNEGSKA (reference sequence). With V trimmed by 7 bases and J by 9 bases, 17 bases remained unmatched. The CDR3 region is CSGIGGLAGATFFEQFF. The CDR3 DNA, read in part, is TGCAGTGGGATCGGGGGACTAGCGGGAGCCACCTTTTTTGAG.

This clone occurred many times. The sequenced fragment ends 3 residues before the CDR3 boundary, so the rest is inferred from the germline J gene. The V and J genes are TRBV19 and TRBJ2-7; 12 nucleotides align to TRBD2. CDR1 LNHDA and CDR2 SQIVND come from the germline V gene (reference sequence). The V segment lost 6 bases and the J segment 1 base; nucleotides outside the gene matches: 16. CDR3 length: 19 amino acids. The sequenced part of the CDR3 DNA is TGTGCCAGTAGCCGAAGACAGGAAACGGGACTAGCGGGTTCCTACGAG. Residues: CASSRRQETGLAGSYE. The entire CDR3 reads CASSRRQETGLAGSYEQYF.

This clone was found many times. The read terminates 3 residues ahead of where the CDR3 ends, so the germline J gene completes it. The chain has TRBV5-1 and TRBJ2-7; possibly TRBD1 for D (6 bases). CDR3 length: 15 residues. Germline V gene lookup returns CDR1 SGHRS and CDR2 YFSETQ. V lost 3 bases to trimming and J lost 0 bases, with 13 bases between them. The part of the CDR3 DNA that was read is TGCGCCAGCAGCTCCGGACAGCCAGTCTCCTACGAG. Protein sequence: CASSSGQPVSYE. The complete CDR3 reads CASSSGQPVSYEQYF.

This clone was detected ten times or more. The CDR3 is cut off 3 residues early in the read; its end comes from the germline J gene. This chain links TRBV30 with TRBJ1-5; TRBD1 matches at 7 bases. This CDR3 comprises 15 residues. Germline loops: CDR1 GTSNPN, CDR2 SVGIG (reference sequence). The ends lost 1 base at V and 3 bases at J; junction bases unmatched: 6. CDR3 DNA, as far as it was read: TGTGCCTGGAGTGAGGGACAGCTGTCCAATCAGCCC. This gives the protein CAWSEGQLSNQP. The complete CDR3 sequence is CAWSEGQLSNQPQHF. Based on the CDR3 plus reference TRBV30 and TRBJ1-5, the full variable domain is SQTIHQWPATLVQPVGSPLSLECTVEGTSNPNLYWYRQAAGRGLQLLFYSVGIGQISSEVPQNLSASRPQDRQFILSSKKLLLSDSGFYLCAWSEGQLSNQPQHFGDGTRLSIL.

This clone was counted only a few times. With the read ending 3 residues before the CDR3 end, the germline J gene is used to fill in that end. The V call is TRBV7-3, the J call TRBJ1-6; weak D call: TRBD1 (6 bases). The CDR3 is 15 amino acids. Trimming took off 5 bases at V and 0 bases at J, with 8 bases between the two ends. The germline V gene encodes CDR1 SGHTA and CDR2 FQGTGA. Partial CDR3 DNA: TGTGCCAGCAGCCCACAGGGCTCCTATAATTCACCC. Translation gives CASSPQGSYNSP. The full CDR3 protein is CASSPQGSYNSPLHF. The variable domain in full, with the rest retrieved from reference TRBV7-3 and TRBJ1-6, is GAGVSQTPSNKVTEKGKYVELRCDPISGHTALYWYRQSLGQGPEFLIYFQGTGAADDSGLPNDRFFAVRPEGSVSTLKIQRTERGDSAVYLCASSPQGSYNSPLHFGNGTRLTVT.

There are many counts of this clone. The read ends 3 residues before the CDR3 terminus; that terminus is restored from the germline J gene. This chain uses TRBV19 with TRBJ2-6; possibly TRBD1 for D (6 bases). This CDR3 is built from 14 residues. V was shortened by 4 bases and J by 3 bases, with 7 bases between the two germline ends. Germline V gene data show CDR1 as LNHDA and CDR2 as SQIVND (reference sequence). The covered CDR3 bases are TGTGCCAGTAGTACAGGGGATGGGGCCAACGTC. This translates into CASSTGDGANV. The CDR3 in full is CASSTGDGANVLTF.